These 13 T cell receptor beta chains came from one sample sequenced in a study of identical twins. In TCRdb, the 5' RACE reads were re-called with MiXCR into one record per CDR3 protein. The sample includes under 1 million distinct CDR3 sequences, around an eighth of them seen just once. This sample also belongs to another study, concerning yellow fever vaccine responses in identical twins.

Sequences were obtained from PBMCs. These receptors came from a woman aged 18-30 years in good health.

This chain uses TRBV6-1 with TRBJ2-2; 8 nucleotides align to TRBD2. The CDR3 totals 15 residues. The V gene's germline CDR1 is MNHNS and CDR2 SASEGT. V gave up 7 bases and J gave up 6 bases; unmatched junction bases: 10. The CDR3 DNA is TGTGCCAGCACGGGGGTCAGCGGGAGAGCCGGGGAGCTGTTTTTT. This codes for CASTGVSGRAGELFF.

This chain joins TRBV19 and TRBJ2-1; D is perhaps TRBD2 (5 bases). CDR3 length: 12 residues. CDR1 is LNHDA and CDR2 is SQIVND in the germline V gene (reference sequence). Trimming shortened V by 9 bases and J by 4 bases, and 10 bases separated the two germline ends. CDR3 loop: CASGNRYNEQFF. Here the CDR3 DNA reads TGTGCCAGCGGGAACAGATACAATGAGCAGTTCTTC.

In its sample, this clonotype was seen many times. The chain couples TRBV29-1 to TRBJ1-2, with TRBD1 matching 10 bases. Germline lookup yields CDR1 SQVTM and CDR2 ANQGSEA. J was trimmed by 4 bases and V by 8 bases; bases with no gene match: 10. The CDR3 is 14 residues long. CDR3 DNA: TGCAGCAAAACGAAGGGACAGGGGTGCTATGGCTACACCTTC. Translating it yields CSKTKGQGCYGYTF.

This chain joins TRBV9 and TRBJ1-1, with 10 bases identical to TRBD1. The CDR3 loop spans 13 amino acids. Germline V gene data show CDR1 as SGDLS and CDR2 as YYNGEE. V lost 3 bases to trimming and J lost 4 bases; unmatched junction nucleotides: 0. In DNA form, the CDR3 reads TGTGCCAGCAGCGGGGACAGGGGCACTGAAGCTTTCTTT. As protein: CASSGDRGTEAFF.

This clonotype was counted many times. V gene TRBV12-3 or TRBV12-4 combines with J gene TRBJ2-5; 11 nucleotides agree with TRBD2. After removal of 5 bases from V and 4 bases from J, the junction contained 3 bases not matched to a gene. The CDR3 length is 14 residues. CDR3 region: CASSTGLAGETQYF. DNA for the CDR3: TGTGCCAGCAGTACAGGACTAGCGGGAGAGACCCAGTACTTC.

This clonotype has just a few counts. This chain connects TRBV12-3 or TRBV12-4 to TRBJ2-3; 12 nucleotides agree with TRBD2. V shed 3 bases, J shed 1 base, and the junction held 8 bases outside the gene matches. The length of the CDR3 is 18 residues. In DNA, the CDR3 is TGTGCCAGCAGTTTTAGCCTAGCGGGAGGGCCCGGCACAGATACGCAGTATTTT. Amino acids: CASSFSLAGGPGTDTQYF.

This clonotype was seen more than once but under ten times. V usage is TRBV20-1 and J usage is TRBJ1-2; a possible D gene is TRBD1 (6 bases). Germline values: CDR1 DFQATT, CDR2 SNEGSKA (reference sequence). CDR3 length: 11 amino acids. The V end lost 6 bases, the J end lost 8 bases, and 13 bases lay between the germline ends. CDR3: CSAAGALGYTF. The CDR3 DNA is TGCAGTGCCGCAGGGGCGTTGGGCTACACCTTC.

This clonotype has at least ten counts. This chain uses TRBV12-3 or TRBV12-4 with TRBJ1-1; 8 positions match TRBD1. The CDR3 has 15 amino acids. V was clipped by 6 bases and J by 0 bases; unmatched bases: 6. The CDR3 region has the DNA TGTGCCAGCAGCGCCGGACAGGGTTTGAACACTGAAGCTTTCTTT. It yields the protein CASSAGQGLNTEAFF.

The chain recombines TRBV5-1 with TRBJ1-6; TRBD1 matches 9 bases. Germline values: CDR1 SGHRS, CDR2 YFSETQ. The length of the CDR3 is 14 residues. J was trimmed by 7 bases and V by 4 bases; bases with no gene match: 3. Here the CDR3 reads CASSTGTGNSPLHF. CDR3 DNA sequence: TGCGCCAGCAGCACTGGGACAGGGAATTCACCCCTCCACTTT.

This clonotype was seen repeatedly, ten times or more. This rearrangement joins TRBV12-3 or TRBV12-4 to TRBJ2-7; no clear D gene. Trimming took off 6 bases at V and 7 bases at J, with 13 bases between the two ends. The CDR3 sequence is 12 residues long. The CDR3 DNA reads TGTGCCAGCAGCCTTCTTCCGGGTGAGCAGTACTTC. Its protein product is CASSLLPGEQYF.

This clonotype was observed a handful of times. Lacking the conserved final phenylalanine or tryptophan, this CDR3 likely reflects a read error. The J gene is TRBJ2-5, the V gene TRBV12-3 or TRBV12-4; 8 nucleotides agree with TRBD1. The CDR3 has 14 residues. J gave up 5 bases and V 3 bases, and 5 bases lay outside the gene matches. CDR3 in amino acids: CASSLAGGLETQYV. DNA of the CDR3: TGTGCCAGCAGTTTGGCAGGGGGCCTGGAGACCCAGTACGTC.

This CDR3 reads CASSTGTGSAEQYF. CDR3 sequence (DNA): TGTGCCAGCTCAACCGGGACAGGGAGTGCCGAGCAGTACTTC. The chain uses TRBV18 and TRBJ2-7; the match to TRBD1 covers 9 bases. Trimming took 5 bases from V and 6 from J; bases not matched to a gene: 8. In germline, CDR1 is KGHSH, CDR2 LQKENI. The CDR3 has 14 residues.

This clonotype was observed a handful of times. CDR3: CSARGIGMNTEAFF. The CDR3 DNA follows: TGCAGTGCTAGAGGGATAGGTATGAACACTGAAGCTTTCTTT. The genes are TRBV20-1 and TRBJ1-1; D unresolved. This CDR3 region has 14 residues. V lost 1 base and J lost 0, with 9 bases in between. Germline loops: CDR1 DFQATT, CDR2 SNEGSKA (reference sequence).